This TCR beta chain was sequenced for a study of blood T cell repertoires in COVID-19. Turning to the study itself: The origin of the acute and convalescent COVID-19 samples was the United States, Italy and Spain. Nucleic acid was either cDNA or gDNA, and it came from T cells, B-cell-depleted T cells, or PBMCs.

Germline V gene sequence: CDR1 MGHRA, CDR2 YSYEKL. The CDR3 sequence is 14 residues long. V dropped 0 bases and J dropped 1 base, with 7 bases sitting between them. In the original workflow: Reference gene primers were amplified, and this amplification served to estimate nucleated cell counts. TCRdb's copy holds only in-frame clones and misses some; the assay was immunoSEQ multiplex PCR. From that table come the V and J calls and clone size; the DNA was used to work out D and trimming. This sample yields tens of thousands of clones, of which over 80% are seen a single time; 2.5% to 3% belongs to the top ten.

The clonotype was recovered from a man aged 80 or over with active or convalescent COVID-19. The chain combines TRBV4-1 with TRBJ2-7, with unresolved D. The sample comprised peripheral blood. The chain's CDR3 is CASSQEPGSYEQYF. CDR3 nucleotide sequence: TGCGCCAGCAGCCAAGAACCGGGTTCCTACGAGCAGTACTTC.